These 28 T cell receptor beta chains came from one sample sequenced in a study of T cell responses to AZD1222 COVID-19 vaccine. Measured with immunoSEQ multiplex PCR; TCRdb has only the in-frame clones, and not every one. The sample gives 98,000 or so clones, about 88% of which show up once; 11% to 15% is in the top ten. The sequences come from peripheral blood, collected 28 days after the second AZD1222 dose. These TCRs come from an adult who received the AZD1222 COVID-19 vaccine.

The rearrangement uses TRBV30 and TRBJ1-2; a possible D gene is TRBD1 (6 bases). V gave up 4 bases and J gave up 5 bases, with 11 bases separating them. Looked up from germline, CDR1 is GTSNPN and CDR2 is SVGIG (reference sequence). There are 12 residues in the CDR3. The CDR3 coding sequence is TGTGCCTGGACTCTGGGGGCATATGGCTACACCTTC. Protein: CAWTLGAYGYTF.

The genes are TRBV12-3 or TRBV12-4 and TRBJ1-2; possibly TRBD1 for D (5 bases). The CDR3 sequence is 13 residues long. Trimming took off 4 bases at V and 10 bases at J, with 16 bases between the two ends. The CDR3: CASSYRDALFYTF. The CDR3 nucleotides are TGTGCCAGCAGTTACCGGGACGCCCTCTTCTACACCTTC.

The CDR3 region has the DNA TGTGCCAGCAGCCCAGCTGGTATTGGAAACACCATATATTTT. Translated: CASSPAGIGNTIYF. The V and J genes are TRBV7-2 and TRBJ1-3, with no clear D. V lost 5 bases and J 3 bases, leaving 11 bases between the germline ends. The CDR3 spans 14 residues. The germline V gene encodes CDR1 SGHTA and CDR2 FQGNSA.

This clone was seen a single time. V gene TRBV6-5 combines with J gene TRBJ1-4; D is uncertain. The CDR3 loop spans 15 amino acids. Trimming stripped 0 bases from V and 0 bases from J, with 5 bases between. Germline V gene lookup returns CDR1 MNHEY and CDR2 SVGAGI. CDR3 coding DNA: TGTGCCAGCAGTTACTCCGTCGCAACTAATGAAAAACTGTTTTTT. Translating gives CASSYSVATNEKLFF.

This chain uses TRBV7-9 with TRBJ2-7; D could derive from TRBD1 or TRBD2 (5 bases each). The CDR3 has 18 residues. Germline V gene data show CDR1 as SEHNR and CDR2 as FQNEAQ (reference sequence). Trimming removed 2 bases from V and 0 bases from J, with 20 bases in between. CDR3 sequence: CASSLNRGRTSSSYEQYF. The DNA of the CDR3 is TGTGCCAGCAGCTTAAATAGAGGGCGGACATCGAGCTCCTACGAGCAGTACTTC.

The J gene is TRBJ1-3, the V gene TRBV5-6; tentatively, D is TRBD1 (6 bases). Germline V CDR1 and CDR2: SGHDT, YYEEEE. The CDR3 has 18 residues. V lost 3 bases and J lost 8, with 27 bases in between. The CDR3 is CASSSFTVDRILEDTIYF. CDR3 DNA: TGTGCCAGCAGCTCATTCACGGTTGACAGGATATTAGAGGACACCATATATTTT.

The table lists this clone with a count of one. The CDR3 region has the DNA TGTGCCAGCAGTTCCGCTAGCGGGGAGACCCAGTACTTC. Translation gives CASSSASGETQYF. V and J are TRBV27 and TRBJ2-5; 8 bases match TRBD2. The junction had 3 bases not matched to a gene; V was cut back by 4 bases and J by 5 bases. Per the germline V gene, CDR1 is MNHEY and CDR2 is SMNVEV (reference sequence). This CDR3 has 13 amino acids.

The chain couples TRBV10-3 to TRBJ1-3; 9 nucleotides match TRBD1. V shed 5 bases, J shed 2 bases, and the junction held 4 bases outside the gene matches. This CDR3 is built from 15 residues. Germline loops: CDR1 ENHRY, CDR2 SYGVKD. The DNA of the CDR3 is TGTGCCATCAGTTCCGGGACAGGGACTGGAAACACCATATATTTT. The encoded protein is CAISSGTGTGNTIYF.

The rearrangement joins TRBV7-8 to TRBJ1-6, with a tentative D call TRBD1 (5 bases). Looked up from germline, CDR1 is SGHVS and CDR2 is FQNEAQ. V was clipped by 5 bases and J by 8 bases, with 10 bases between them. This CDR3 comprises 13 residues. The CDR3 DNA is TGTGCCAGCAGCCTCCGGACATATTCACCCCTCCACTTT. Protein product: CASSLRTYSPLHF.

The V call is TRBV7-8, the J call TRBJ1-1; D call uncertain. Trimming cost V 5 bases and J 1 base, with 17 bases left between them. From germline, CDR1 is SGHVS and CDR2 FQNEAQ. The CDR3 is 16 residues long. CDR3 nucleotides: TGTGCCAGCAGCCCGGTGGACCCCCGGAGGAACACTGAAGCTTTCTTT. It encodes CASSPVDPRRNTEAFF.

On this clone itself: This specimen includes other DNA sequences encoding the same CDR3. The V and J genes are TRBV9 and TRBJ2-2; a weak D match, TRBD2 (5 bases). Germline assignment: CDR1 SGDLS and CDR2 YYNGEE. CDR3 length equals 14 residues. Trimming stripped 0 bases from V and 7 bases from J, with 10 bases between. In DNA, the CDR3 is TGTGCCAGCAGCGTAGCTTATCGGGGCGGGGAGCTGTTTTTT. Protein product: CASSVAYRGGELFF. Variable domain in full (rest from reference TRBV9 and TRBJ2-2): DSGVTQTPKHLITATGQRVTLRCSPRSGDLSVYWYQQSLDQGLQFLIQYYNGEERAKGNILERFSAQQFPDLHSELNLSSLELGDSALYFCASSVAYRGGELFFGEGSRLTVL.

For this clone: A single base separates this from a much larger clone, so it may be a read error. Other DNA sequences from this sample encode an identical CDR3 as well. The gene calls are TRBV6-4 and TRBJ2-1, with 8 bases fitting TRBD1. The CDR3 runs 14 residues. The germline CDR1 and CDR2 sequences are MRHNA and SNTAGT. Trimming took 0 bases from V and 7 from J; bases not matched to a gene: 2. The CDR3 loop is CASSDSGTGNEQFF. In DNA, the CDR3 is TGTGCCAGCAGTGACTCCGGGACAGGAAATGAGCAGTTCTTC.

This clone was found once. The chain recombines TRBV21-1 with TRBJ2-5; the table's D call, TRBD1, was not checked against the DNA. TRBV21-1 constitutes a pseudogene. This CDR3 is built from 17 residues. The CDR3 DNA sequence: TGTGCCAGCGGATTGACAGGGGCCCTGTCCGGGCAAGAGACCCAGTACTTC. Amino acid sequence: CASGLTGALSGQETQYF.

The chain couples TRBV24-1 to TRBJ2-3; the D is unclear. The germline V gene has CDR1 KGHDR and CDR2 SFDVKD. Between the trimmed V and J ends, which lost 0 bases and 2 bases, there was a span of 5 bases. The CDR3 is made up of 14 amino acids. CDR3 amino acids: CATSDLPDTDTQYF. The CDR3, as DNA: TGTGCCACCAGTGATTTGCCCGACACAGATACGCAGTATTTT.

The chain is built from TRBV5-1 and TRBJ2-3; D is unclear. Trimming pared 0 bases from V and 3 bases from J, leaving 8 bases between. The CDR3 covers 14 residues. CDR1 is SGHRS, CDR2 YFSETQ, per germline. Here the CDR3 reads CASSLGTETDTQYF. DNA of the CDR3: TGCGCCAGCAGCTTGGGAACAGAAACAGATACGCAGTATTTT.

CDR3 region: CASSLSLGGNTEAFF. The CDR3 DNA reads as TGTGCCAGCAGCTTGAGCCTGGGCGGTAACACTGAAGCTTTCTTT. The rearrangement joins TRBV5-5 to TRBJ1-1; D is unclear. The germline CDR1 and CDR2 sequences are SGHKS and YYEKEE (reference sequence). The CDR3 covers 15 residues. Trimming cost V 1 base and J 2 bases, with 12 bases left between them.

J is TRBJ1-6 and V is TRBV7-3; a possible D gene is TRBD1 (5 bases). CDR1 is SGHTA and CDR2 is FQGTGA in the germline V gene. The CDR3 has 14 residues. Trimming cost V 4 bases and J 6 bases, with 10 bases left between them. This CDR3 reads CASSSGQINSPLHF. CDR3 coding DNA: TGTGCCAGCAGCTCTGGACAAATTAATTCACCCCTCCACTTT.

V and J are TRBV5-1 and TRBJ2-7; D possibly uses TRBD1 or TRBD2 (5 bases each). Germline assignment: CDR1 SGHRS and CDR2 YFSETQ. V was trimmed by 3 bases and J by 2 bases, leaving 12 bases between them. The CDR3 totals 14 residues. CDR3 sequence: CASSWGSVTYEQYF. DNA for the CDR3: TGCGCCAGCAGCTGGGGGTCAGTTACCTACGAGCAGTACTTC.

This clone was observed a handful of times. V usage is TRBV5-4 and J usage is TRBJ1-1; maybe TRBD1 (5 bases). Germline values: CDR1 SGHNT, CDR2 YYREEE (reference sequence). Trimming pared 7 bases from V and 0 bases from J, leaving 16 bases between. The CDR3 contains 15 residues. CDR3 nucleotides: TGTGCCAGCGGAGGGGCCGGGACTATGAACACTGAAGCTTTCTTT. This gives the protein CASGGAGTMNTEAFF.

The rearrangement joins TRBV9 to TRBJ1-3; perhaps TRBD1 as D (6 bases). The CDR3 length is 15 residues. V was clipped by 0 bases and J by 5 bases, with 12 bases between them. From germline, CDR1 is SGDLS and CDR2 YYNGEE. The CDR3: CASSVDGGLRNTIYF. The CDR3 DNA reads TGTGCCAGCAGCGTAGACGGGGGGCTGAGAAACACCATATATTTT.

The chain links TRBV5-1 to TRBJ1-4, with no clear D. The CDR3 has 14 residues. The V end was cut by 0 bases, the J end by 9 bases, with 12 bases between. Germline V gives CDR1 SGHRS, CDR2 YFSETQ. In nucleotides, the CDR3 is TGCGCCAGCAGCTTGGAGGCCACCAATAAAAAACTGTTTTTT. Amino acids: CASSLEATNKKLFF.

The sample holds a few counts of this clone. The chain links TRBV6-5 to TRBJ2-1; D may be TRBD1 or TRBD2 (6 bases each). V lost 7 bases to trimming and J lost 2 bases, with 12 bases between them. The CDR3 consists of 14 residues. Germline V gene lookup returns CDR1 MNHEY and CDR2 SVGAGI. The CDR3 sequence: CASKEGGPYNEQFF. The CDR3 DNA is TGTGCCAGCAAGGAGGGGGGCCCCTACAATGAGCAGTTCTTC.

The chain carries TRBV15 and TRBJ1-5, with D tentatively TRBD1 (6 bases). V lost 3 bases, J lost 6 bases, and 39 bases lay in between. The germline V gene has CDR1 LNHNV and CDR2 YYDKDF (reference sequence). The CDR3 consists of 23 residues. CDR3 sequence: CATSSRGGGTGPGGRVGIQPQHF. CDR3 nucleotide sequence: TGTGCCACCAGCAGCAGAGGAGGGGGGACGGGGCCTGGAGGTCGGGTGGGCATTCAGCCCCAGCATTTT.

The V gene is TRBV5-1, the J gene TRBJ1-2, with 9 bases matching TRBD1. Unmatched junction bases numbered 8, after V lost 2 bases and J lost 3 bases. Germline lookup yields CDR1 SGHRS and CDR2 YFSETQ. The CDR3 contains 16 residues. CDR3 residues: CASSLGAGQGHYGYTF. The DNA of the CDR3 is TGCGCCAGCAGCTTAGGCGCGGGACAGGGACACTATGGCTACACCTTC. The full variable domain, its missing parts supplied by reference TRBV5-1 and TRBJ1-2, is KAGVTQTPRYLIKTRGQQVTLSCSPISGHRSVSWYQQTPGQGLQFLFEYFSETQRNKGNFPGRFSGRQFSNSRSEMNVSTLELGDSALYLCASSLGAGQGHYGYTFGSGTRLTVV.

This clone was seen only once. This chain connects TRBV7-8 to TRBJ2-3; D gene ambiguous. CDR1 and CDR2 (germline): SGHVS, FQNEAQ. This CDR3 spans 13 amino acids. Trimming pared 5 bases from V and 5 bases from J, leaving 11 bases between. CDR3: CASSARHGDTQYF. The CDR3 bases are TGTGCCAGCAGCGCTCGTCACGGAGATACGCAGTATTTT.

This rearrangement joins TRBV3-1 (or the pseudogene TRBV3-2) to TRBJ2-7, with D possibly being TRBD2 (5 bases). Germline V gene data show CDR1 as LGHDT and CDR2 as YNNKEL (reference sequence). With 1 base removed from V and 6 bases from J, the gap between germline ends came to 10 bases. CDR3 length: 13 residues. CDR3 in DNA: TGTGCCAGCAGCCAAGTTGAGGGAAGCGAGCAGTACTTC. It translates to CASSQVEGSEQYF.

The chain has TRBV5-8 and TRBJ2-1; TRBD1 matches 10 bases. Losses at the gene ends were 9 bases for V and 6 bases for J; bases not matched to a gene: 6. This CDR3 is built from 13 residues. CDR1 is SGHTS, CDR2 YDEGEE, per germline. CDR3 DNA sequence: TGTGCCATACGGGACAGGGGAATCAATGAGCAGTTCTTC. Its translation: CAIRDRGINEQFF.

In its sample, this clone was seen a few times. The J gene is TRBJ1-1, the V gene TRBV6-5, with TRBD1 identical over 8 bases. The length of the CDR3 is 13 residues. From germline, CDR1 is MNHEY and CDR2 SVGAGI. Trimming at V came to 9 bases and at J to 1 base, leaving 4 bases not matched to a gene. The chain's CDR3 is CASDGTGNTEAFF. The CDR3, as DNA: TGTGCCAGTGACGGGACAGGGAACACTGAAGCTTTCTTT.